This record covers a single T cell receptor (beta chain). This record comes from a study of CD8 T cells in Susac syndrome. The sequenced target, TCR beta, came from blood CD8+ and CD4+ T cells. The CDR3 consists of 16 residues. Trimming took 4 bases from V and 5 from J; bases not matched to a gene: 10. From germline, CDR1 is MNHNS and CDR2 SASEGT. Roughly 0.45 to 1 ug RNA was reverse transcribed with random hexamers. MiXCR, applied by TCRdb to the immunoSEQ multiplex PCR reads, yields one record per CDR3 protein. The table has hundreds of thousands of distinct CDR3 sequences, approximately 89% seen once.

The chain links TRBV6-1 to TRBJ2-2; 7 nucleotides match TRBD2. The sequencing sample was made of CD8+ T cells from PBMCs. The receptor was isolated from a human donor with multiple sclerosis. CDR3 sequence reads: CASSASSGELTGELFF. The DNA of the CDR3 is TGTGCCAGCAGTGCGTCCAGCGGGGAGTTGACCGGGGAGCTGTTTTTT.